This T cell receptor (beta chain) was found in a study of T cell repertoires in cytomegalovirus infection. Study-level information: Alongside well-studied HLA-B-restricted CMV epitopes, recently identified HLA-C-restricted CMV epitopes were also used.

Trimming shortened V by 0 bases and J by 3 bases, and 6 bases separated the two germline ends. The CDR3 spans 13 residues. CDR1 and CDR2 from the germline V gene are MNHNS and SASEGT. Broader study findings: Cumulative public TCR beta family frequency identified carriers of CMV plus the relevant HLA. HLA-C-restricted CMV-specific TCR beta clonotypes prevailed in the ex vivo response.

As for this clonotype: Its antigen is unidentified.

TCRdb used MiXCR to reprocess the reads, holding one entry per CDR3 protein. The data show 300,000 to 400,000 distinct CDR3 sequences, 25% to 30% seen once. The source is a human donor in good health (CMV status not recorded). Some clones in this sample may be carry-over from other donors' samples. The chain joins TRBV6-1 to TRBJ2-7, with unresolved D. The sequences come from cultured PBMCs, collected from culture after CMV antigen stimulation. DNA for the CDR3: TGTGCCAGCAGTGAAGCGCTCCGCTACGAGCAGTACTTC. Its translation: CASSEALRYEQYF.